Reported below is one TCR beta chain. Data came from immunoSEQ multiplex PCR; TCRdb stores just in-frame clones and leaves some out. The sample lists a few hundred thousand clones, roughly 88% occurring once. Patients in Seattle were enrolled during active infection, then followed longitudinally. CDR3 size: 15 residues. Trimming cost V 4 bases and J 2 bases, with 15 bases left between them. Germline V CDR1 and CDR2: MNHEY, SMNVEV (reference sequence). The data derive from a study of blood T cell repertoires in COVID-19. Study information: In each case, the material was cDNA or gDNA derived from T cells, B-cell-depleted T cells, or PBMCs.

The sequence was obtained from a woman between 65 and 79 years old with COVID-19, enrolled during active disease. The J gene is TRBJ2-7, the V gene TRBV27, with D uncertain. The sample consisted of peripheral blood. In nucleotides, the CDR3 is TGTGCCAGCAGTTCTCGTAGAGCGCCGCCCTACGAGCAGTACTTC. Translation: CASSSRRAPPYEQYF.